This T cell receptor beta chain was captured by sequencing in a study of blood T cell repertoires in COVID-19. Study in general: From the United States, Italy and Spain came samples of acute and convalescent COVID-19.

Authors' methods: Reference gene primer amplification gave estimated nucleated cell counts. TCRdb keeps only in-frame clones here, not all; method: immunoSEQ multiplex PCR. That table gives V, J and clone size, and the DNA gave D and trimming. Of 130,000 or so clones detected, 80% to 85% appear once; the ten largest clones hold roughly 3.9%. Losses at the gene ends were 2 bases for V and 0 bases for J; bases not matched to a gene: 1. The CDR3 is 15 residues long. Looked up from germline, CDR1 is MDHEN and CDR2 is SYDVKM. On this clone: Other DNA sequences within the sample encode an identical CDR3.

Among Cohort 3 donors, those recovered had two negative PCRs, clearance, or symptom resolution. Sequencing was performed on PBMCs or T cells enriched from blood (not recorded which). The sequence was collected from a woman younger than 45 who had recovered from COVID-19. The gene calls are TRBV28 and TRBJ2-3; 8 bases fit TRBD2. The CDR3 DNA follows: TGTGCCAGCAGTTTACCGGGAGGGAGCACAGATACGCAGTATTTT. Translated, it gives CASSLPGGSTDTQYF.